This T cell receptor beta chain was documented in a study of T cell responses to AZD1222 COVID-19 vaccine. Study summary: Researchers grouped second doses given at about 4 or about 12 weeks into one pool.

This clone was seen just once. Other nucleotide sequences in the sample specify the same CDR3. Data came from immunoSEQ multiplex PCR; TCRdb stores just in-frame clones and leaves some out. Of more than 150,000 clones in the sample, about 90% were seen once. The V gene's germline CDR1 is MNHEY and CDR2 SVGAGI. The CDR3 covers 15 residues. V was pared by 6 bases and J by 7 bases, with 18 bases between. The source material was peripheral blood, sampled on day 0 of AZD1222 vaccination. This TCR was sampled from an adult in good health. The chain employs TRBV6-5 and TRBJ1-4; TRBD1 might be the D (5 bases). The CDR3 here is CASSRDALTVEKLFF. CDR3 in DNA: TGTGCCAGCAGCCGGGACGCCCTCACGGTTGAAAAACTGTTTTTT.